The T cell receptor (beta chain) described here comes from a study of a mutant IDH1 vaccine in newly diagnosed glioma. Study-wide results and caveats: Variations in leading peripheral T cell clonotypes appeared to have no connection with pseudoprogression.

As regards this clone: What it recognizes is unknown.

Assay used: immunoSEQ multiplex PCR; TCRdb lists only in-frame clones, some missing. This repertoire shows tens of thousands of clones, about 83% found once; its top ten account for 4.6%. Described time point: baseline, week 1 (first vaccination visit). Described treatment: pre-vaccination baseline after standard-of-care therapy. The sequence was obtained from a young woman with glioma. Some clones in this sample may be carry-over from other donors' samples. Source: peripheral blood mononuclear cells (PBMCs), taken from a glioma patient treated with radiotherapy, temozolomide or both.

The DNA of the CDR3 is TGTGCCAGCAGCTTTTTCAGGACTGGGGCCAACGTCCTGACTTTC. It specifies CASSFFRTGANVLTF. The chain couples TRBV7-2 to TRBJ2-6, with D unresolved. Germline V gene sequence: CDR1 SGHTA, CDR2 FQGNSA. V was trimmed by 3 bases and J by 2 bases, leaving 8 bases between them. The CDR3 consists of 15 residues.